The entry below gives a single T cell receptor beta chain sequence along with its context. The sample originates from a study of cytomegalovirus exposure and HLA in healthy donors. Profiled with immunoSEQ multiplex PCR; TCRdb holds only in-frame clones, not every one. The sample lists approximately 270,000 clones; 90% were seen once. Looked up from germline, CDR1 is SGHVS and CDR2 is FNYEAQ. The CDR3 consists of 14 residues. V was shortened by 5 bases and J by 0 bases, with 10 bases between the two germline ends. The source of this sequence is a woman younger than 35 in good health and CMV-seronegative. Sequenced sample: PBMCs. J is TRBJ1-1 and V is TRBV7-6; D unresolved. The CDR3 sequence is CASSVGEMNTEAFF. CDR3 nucleotides: TGTGCCAGCAGCGTAGGAGAGATGAACACTGAAGCTTTCTTT.